The source of this T cell receptor beta chain is a study of early T cells in non-severe SARS-CoV-2 infection. MiXCR was run by TCRdb on the 5' RACE reads, yielding one entry per CDR3 protein. Of just under 65,000 distinct CDR3 sequences detected, roughly 8.2% appear once; the ten largest clones hold roughly an eighth. With 7 bases clipped from V and 5 bases from J, the junction kept 16 bases outside the gene matches. Germline CDR1 is MNHEY and CDR2 is SVGEGT. The CDR3 runs to 17 residues. This clonotype was recorded a few times. The genes are TRBV6-2 or TRBV6-3 and TRBJ2-2; 7 bases agree with TRBD2. The specimen comprised whole blood, sampled at baseline. This TCR was sampled from an adult who was a healthcare worker with PCR-confirmed SARS-CoV-2 infection or an uninfected control (not recorded which). The CDR3 bases are TGTGCCAGCAACGGCGGGGAGGGCCGGTTAAAAACCGGGGAGCTGTTTTTT. This codes for CASNGGEGRLKTGELFF.